Listed here are 24 T cell receptor beta chains from one sample, sequenced in a study of blood T cell repertoires in COVID-19. Sequencing used immunoSEQ multiplex PCR; TCRdb keeps in-frame clones, though not all of them. The sample lists about 160,000 clones, roughly 93% occurring once. Material for sequencing was peripheral blood. The source is a woman in her forties or fifties with acute or convalescent COVID-19.

V usage is TRBV7-8 and J usage is TRBJ1-1; the match to TRBD1 covers 9 bases. This CDR3 contains 16 residues. Unmatched junction bases numbered 7, after V lost 2 bases and J lost 3 bases. Looked up from germline, CDR1 is SGHVS and CDR2 is FQNEAQ. The CDR3 is CASSLWTGEGYTEAFF. The CDR3 nucleotides are TGTGCCAGCAGCTTATGGACAGGGGAGGGGTACACTGAAGCTTTCTTT. Combining the CDR3 with reference TRBV7-8 and TRBJ1-1 gives the whole variable domain GAGVSQSPRYKVAKRGQDVALRCDPISGHVSLFWYQQALGQGPEFLTYFQNEAQLDKSGLPSDRFFAERPEGSVSTLKIQRTQQEDSAVYLCASSLWTGEGYTEAFFGQGTRLTVV.

The chain combines TRBV4-1 with TRBJ1-1, with D unresolved. This CDR3 has 13 amino acids. Germline lookup yields CDR1 MGHRA and CDR2 YSYEKL. Trimming left V 1 base short and J 5 bases short, with 8 bases between. The CDR3: CASSQGRRTEAFF. CDR3 nucleotides: TGCGCCAGCAGCCAAGGGCGGAGGACTGAAGCTTTCTTT.

The CDR3 loop is CASSFVAGGVHIIYNEQFF. The CDR3 region has the DNA TGTGCCAGCAGTTTTGTAGCGGGAGGCGTCCACATAATCTACAATGAGCAGTTCTTC. The chain carries TRBV28 and TRBJ2-1; 10 bases match TRBD2. This CDR3 comprises 19 residues. CDR1 is MDHEN, CDR2 SYDVKM, per germline. V lost 3 bases and J lost 3; bases outside the gene matches: 14.

CDR3: CASSLVNGLRAQHF. The CDR3 DNA reads as TGTGCCAGCAGTTTAGTTAACGGACTCCGGGCCCAGCATTTT. The chain carries TRBV28 and TRBJ1-5; D is ambiguous. There are 14 residues in the CDR3. The germline gives CDR1 MDHEN, CDR2 SYDVKM. V was cut by 2 bases and J by 11 bases, with 16 bases left in between.

The CDR3 sequence: CASSDTDLYGYTF. For the CDR3, the DNA is TGCGCCAGCAGTGACACAGACCTCTATGGCTACACCTTC. The chain combines TRBV10-1 with TRBJ1-2, with D uncertain. Germline V gives CDR1 WNHNN, CDR2 SYGVQD (reference sequence). Trimming shortened V by 3 bases and J by 4 bases, and 9 bases separated the two germline ends. The CDR3 has 13 amino acids.

The V call is TRBV3-1 (or the pseudogene TRBV3-2), the J call TRBJ1-1, with D perhaps TRBD1 (6 bases). The V and J ends lost 3 bases and 0 bases respectively, with 17 bases between them. Germline CDR1 reads LGHDT; CDR2 reads YNNKEL (reference sequence). This CDR3 contains 17 residues. CDR3 nucleotide sequence: TGTGCCAGCAGCCAGCGAAGATCCAGGGGTTTGAACACTGAAGCTTTCTTT. Its protein product is CASSQRRSRGLNTEAFF.

The chain is built from TRBV12-3 or TRBV12-4 and TRBJ1-5; D call uncertain. V dropped 7 bases and J dropped 3 bases, with 10 bases sitting between them. The CDR3 contains 13 residues. The CDR3 spells CASTEQYNQPQHF. DNA for the CDR3: TGTGCCAGCACGGAACAGTACAATCAGCCCCAGCATTTT.

The chain is built from TRBV10-3 and TRBJ2-7, with 8 bases aligning to TRBD1. The CDR3 totals 16 residues. After removal of 5 bases from V and 4 bases from J, the junction contained 13 bases not matched to a gene. Germline V gives CDR1 ENHRY, CDR2 SYGVKD. The CDR3: CAISPTRTGSPYEQYF. DNA for the CDR3: TGTGCCATCAGTCCGACTAGGACAGGGTCCCCTTACGAGCAGTACTTC.

CDR3 bases: TGTGCCAGCAGTTCCGTCTTGGCTCAGCCCCAGCATTTT. It translates to CASSSVLAQPQHF. The chain joins TRBV6-5 to TRBJ1-5, with no clear D. The CDR3 has 13 residues. Trimming took 4 bases from V and 6 from J, leaving 10 bases between them. Germline CDR1 MNHEY, CDR2 SVGAGI.

This clone occurred a few times. The chain's CDR3 is CAWSPGQGFTYGYTF. CDR3 in DNA: TGTGCCTGGAGTCCGGGACAGGGTTTTACCTACGGCTACACCTTC. The chain has TRBV30 and TRBJ1-2; 9 bases match TRBD1. Trimming at V came to 2 bases and at J to 8 bases, leaving 12 bases not matched to a gene. The CDR3 extends over 15 amino acids. Germline V lookup: CDR1 GTSNPN, CDR2 SVGIG (reference sequence).

This clone was counted only a few times. The chain combines TRBV19 with TRBJ1-5; D may be TRBD1 (5 bases). The germline gives CDR1 LNHDA, CDR2 SQIVND (reference sequence). This CDR3 is built from 16 residues. The V gene lost 1 base and the J gene lost 4 bases, with 14 bases spanning the gap. The CDR3 spells CASSIAGRRGNQPQHF. In DNA form, the CDR3 reads TGTGCCAGTAGTATAGCCGGCCGTCGGGGGAATCAGCCCCAGCATTTT.

This clone was counted once. The rearrangement uses TRBV18 and TRBJ1-5; no definite D call. The CDR3 loop spans 14 amino acids. V lost 6 bases and J 3 bases, leaving 12 bases between the germline ends. Germline lookup yields CDR1 KGHSH and CDR2 LQKENI. In nucleotides, the CDR3 is TGTGCCAGCTCCTCAGCGTCAGACAATCAGCCCCAGCATTTT. Its translation is CASSSASDNQPQHF.

V gene TRBV28 combines with J gene TRBJ1-2, with a possible D match to TRBD1 (6 bases). V was pared by 5 bases and J by 4 bases, with 20 bases between. In germline, CDR1 is MDHEN, CDR2 SYDVKM. CDR3 length: 16 residues. In nucleotides, the CDR3 is TGTGCCAGCAGTAAAACGTATTGGGGGCACGGCTATGGCTACACCTTC. As protein: CASSKTYWGHGYGYTF.

The V call is TRBV28, the J call TRBJ2-7; TRBD2 matches at 8 bases. The CDR3 spans 13 residues. Germline loops: CDR1 MDHEN, CDR2 SYDVKM. V lost 10 bases and J lost 3; bases outside the gene matches: 8. CDR3 coding DNA: TGTGCCACGAGCGGGGGATCGATCTACGAGCAGTACTTC. This gives the protein CATSGGSIYEQYF. The full variable domain, its missing parts supplied by reference TRBV28 and TRBJ2-7, is DVKVTQSSRYLVKRTGEKVFLECVQDMDHENMFWYRQDPGLGLRLIYFSYDVKMKEKGDIPEGYSVSREKKERFSLILESASTNQTSMYLCATSGGSIYEQYFGPGTRLTVT.

This chain joins TRBV5-4 and TRBJ2-1, with D maybe TRBD2 (6 bases). Germline V CDR1 and CDR2: SGHNT, YYREEE (reference sequence). The V gene lost 4 bases and the J gene lost 6 bases, with 17 bases spanning the gap. This CDR3 comprises 15 residues. The CDR3 region is CASSRDSGSSNEQFF. The CDR3 nucleotides are TGTGCCAGCAGCCGGGACTCCGGGTCGAGCAATGAGCAGTTCTTC. The full variable domain, rest sourced from reference TRBV5-4 and TRBJ2-1, is ETGVTQSPTHLIKTRGQQVTLRCSSQSGHNTVSWYQQALGQGPQFIFQYYREEENGRGNFPPRFSGLQFPNYSSELNVNALELDDSALYLCASSRDSGSSNEQFFGPGTRLTVL.

The chain recombines TRBV3-1 (or the pseudogene TRBV3-2) with TRBJ1-1; D unclear. The CDR3 is made up of 12 amino acids. V was clipped by 0 bases and J by 10 bases, with 9 bases between them. The V gene's germline CDR1 is LGHDT and CDR2 YNNKEL (reference sequence). The CDR3 DNA reads TGTGCCAGCAGCCAAGATCTGGTGAGAGCTTTCTTT. Amino acid sequence: CASSQDLVRAFF.

A single count supports this clone. The chain is built from TRBV4-1 and TRBJ1-1, with a tentative D call TRBD1 (5 bases). Germline values: CDR1 MGHRA, CDR2 YSYEKL. Trimming stripped 0 bases from V and 4 bases from J, with 9 bases between. The CDR3 runs to 14 residues. The CDR3: CASSQDWGVTEAFF. CDR3 in DNA: TGCGCCAGCAGCCAAGATTGGGGGGTCACTGAAGCTTTCTTT.

There are a few counts of this clone. The CDR3 DNA is TGTGCCAGTAGTATTTCCTACGGTGGGGCCAACGTCCTGACTTTC. Its protein is CASSISYGGANVLTF. This chain uses TRBV19 with TRBJ2-6, with D unclear. Germline lookup yields CDR1 LNHDA and CDR2 SQIVND (reference sequence). The CDR3 length is 15 residues. The V end was cut by 3 bases, the J end by 3 bases, with 9 bases between.

The chain recombines TRBV3-1 (or the pseudogene TRBV3-2) with TRBJ2-7, with 7 bases that match TRBD1. This CDR3 comprises 15 residues. The V gene end was trimmed by 4 bases and the J gene end by 7 bases; junction bases not matched to a gene: 13. Looked up from germline, CDR1 is LGHDT and CDR2 is YNNKEL (reference sequence). CDR3 region: CASSRGQNREREQYF. For the CDR3, the DNA is TGTGCCAGCAGCCGGGGACAGAACCGAGAACGGGAGCAGTACTTC.

The rearrangement links TRBV7-9 to TRBJ2-7; no clear D gene. V dropped 1 base and J dropped 7 bases, with 14 bases sitting between them. The germline V gene has CDR1 SEHNR and CDR2 FQNEAQ (reference sequence). The CDR3 length is 14 residues. This chain's CDR3 is CASSLEHVGQEQYF. CDR3 bases: TGTGCCAGCAGCTTAGAGCACGTGGGCCAGGAGCAGTACTTC.

The chain employs TRBV4-1 and TRBJ2-5; D gene ambiguous. The CDR3 sequence is 13 residues long. The V and J ends lost 0 bases and 5 bases respectively, with 7 bases between them. Germline V gene lookup returns CDR1 MGHRA and CDR2 YSYEKL. Here the CDR3 reads CASSQEWAETQYF. The CDR3, as DNA: TGCGCCAGCAGCCAAGAATGGGCCGAGACCCAGTACTTC.

The gene calls are TRBV7-8 and TRBJ2-4, with 8 nucleotides matching TRBD1. V dropped 1 base and J dropped 5; count of bases not matched to a gene: 4. The CDR3 spans 15 residues. Germline V gene sequence: CDR1 SGHVS, CDR2 FQNEAQ. The chain's CDR3 is CASSLGQGAENIQYF. In nucleotides, the CDR3 is TGTGCCAGCAGCTTAGGGCAGGGGGCTGAAAACATTCAGTACTTC.

The chain is built from TRBV6-5 and TRBJ1-2; no clear D. Germline values: CDR1 MNHEY, CDR2 SVGAGI. The ends were cut back, 10 bases at V and 5 bases at J, with 11 bases in the middle. The CDR3 contains 11 residues. CDR3 sequence (DNA): TGTGCCACCCCGTCGAGGTATGGCTACACCTTC. It is translated as CATPSRYGYTF.

This clone was seen a handful of times. The chain combines TRBV7-2 with TRBJ1-5; TRBD1 matches 7 bases. V lost 2 bases to trimming and J lost 3 bases; unmatched junction nucleotides: 4. In germline, CDR1 is SGHTA, CDR2 FQGNSA. The CDR3 covers 15 residues. The CDR3 protein is CASSLRQGYNQPQHF. CDR3 nucleotide sequence: TGTGCCAGCAGCTTACGACAGGGCTACAATCAGCCCCAGCATTTT.